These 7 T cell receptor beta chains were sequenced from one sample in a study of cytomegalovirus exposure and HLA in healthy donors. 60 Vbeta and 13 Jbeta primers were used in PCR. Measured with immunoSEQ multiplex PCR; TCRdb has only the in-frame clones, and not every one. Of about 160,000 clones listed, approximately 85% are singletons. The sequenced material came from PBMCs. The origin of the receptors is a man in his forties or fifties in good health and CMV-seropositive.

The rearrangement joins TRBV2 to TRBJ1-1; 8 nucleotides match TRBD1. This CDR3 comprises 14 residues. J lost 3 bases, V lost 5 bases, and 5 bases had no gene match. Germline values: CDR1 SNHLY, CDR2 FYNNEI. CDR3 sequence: CASSFGQGDTEAFF. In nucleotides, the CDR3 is TGTGCCAGCAGTTTCGGACAGGGAGACACTGAAGCTTTCTTT.

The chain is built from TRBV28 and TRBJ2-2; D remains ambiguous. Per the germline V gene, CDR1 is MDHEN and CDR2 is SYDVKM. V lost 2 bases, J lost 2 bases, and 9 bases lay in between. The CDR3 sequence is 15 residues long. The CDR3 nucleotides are TGTGCCAGCAGTTTAATCTCAGTTAACACCGGGGAGCTGTTTTTT. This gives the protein CASSLISVNTGELFF.

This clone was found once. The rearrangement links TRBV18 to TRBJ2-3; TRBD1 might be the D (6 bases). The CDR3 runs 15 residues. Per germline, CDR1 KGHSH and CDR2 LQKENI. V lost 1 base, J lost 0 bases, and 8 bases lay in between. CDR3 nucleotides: TGTGCCAGCTCACCACTAACAGGGAGCACAGATACGCAGTATTTT. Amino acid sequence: CASSPLTGSTDTQYF.

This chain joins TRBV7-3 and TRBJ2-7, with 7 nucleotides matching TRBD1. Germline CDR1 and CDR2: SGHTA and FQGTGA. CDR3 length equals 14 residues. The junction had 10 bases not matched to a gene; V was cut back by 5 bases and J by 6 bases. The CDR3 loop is CASSPRDSVVEQYF. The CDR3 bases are TGTGCCAGCAGCCCCCGGGACAGCGTCGTCGAGCAGTACTTC.

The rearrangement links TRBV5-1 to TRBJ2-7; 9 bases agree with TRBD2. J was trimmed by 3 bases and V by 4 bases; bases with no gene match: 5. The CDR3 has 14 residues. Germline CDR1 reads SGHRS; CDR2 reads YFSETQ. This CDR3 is CASSTTSGFYEQYF. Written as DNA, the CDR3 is TGCGCCAGCAGCACCACTAGCGGGTTCTACGAGCAGTACTTC.

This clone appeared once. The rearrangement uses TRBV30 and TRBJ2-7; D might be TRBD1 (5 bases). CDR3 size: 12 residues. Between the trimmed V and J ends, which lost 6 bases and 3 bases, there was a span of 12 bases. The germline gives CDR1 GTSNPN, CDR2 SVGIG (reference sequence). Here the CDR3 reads CACQTDFYEQYF. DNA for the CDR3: TGTGCCTGCCAGACAGATTTCTACGAGCAGTACTTC.

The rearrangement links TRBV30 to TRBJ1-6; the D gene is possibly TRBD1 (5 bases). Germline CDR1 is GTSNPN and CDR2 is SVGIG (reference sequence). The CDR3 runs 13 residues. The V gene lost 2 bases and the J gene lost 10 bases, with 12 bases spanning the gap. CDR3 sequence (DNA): TGTGCCTGGAGTTATTCAGGGAAATCACCCCTCCACTTT. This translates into CAWSYSGKSPLHF.